The next 12 T cell receptor beta chains were all read from a single sample in a study of control samples from healthy donors and cancer patients (dated by TCRdb to the early 2020s). The library was obtained by the immunoSEQ multiplex PCR assay. TCRdb holds this immuneACCESS table with in-frame rearrangements only. Some clones are missing; in checked studies, unresolved V genes explain under half, and the rest has no known cause. The sample table holds approximately 81,000 clones, of which around 94% were seen once. Around 4.5% of the sample is in the top ten clones. The sequencing input was blood. These receptor sequences come from a woman in her late teens or twenties in good health.

This chain uses TRBV7-9 with TRBJ1-2; TRBD1 agrees at 9 bases. Unmatched junction bases numbered 15, after V lost 5 bases and J lost 8 bases. There are 16 residues in the CDR3. Germline V lookup: CDR1 SEHNR, CDR2 FQNEAQ (reference sequence). The CDR3 loop reads CASSPAGTGYSGGYTF. The CDR3 DNA follows: TGTGCCAGCAGCCCCGCCGGGACAGGGTATTCTGGGGGCTACACCTTC.

The CDR3 DNA reads as TGTGCCAGCAGTGATGGGGTACGTGGAAACACCATATATTTT. Translated, it gives CASSDGVRGNTIYF. V is TRBV25-1 and J is TRBJ1-3; D not resolved. This CDR3 region has 14 residues. The V and J ends lost 3 bases and 3 bases respectively, with 9 bases between them. In germline, CDR1 is MGHDK, CDR2 SYGVNS.

V gene TRBV19 combines with J gene TRBJ1-5, with a weak D call TRBD1 (5 bases). Trimming removed 1 base at V and 1 base at J, with 8 bases between. The CDR3 covers 15 residues. Germline V lookup: CDR1 LNHDA, CDR2 SQIVND (reference sequence). The CDR3 coding sequence is TGTGCCAGTAGTATAGGGGGCATGAGCAATCAGCCCCAGCATTTT. Its protein is CASSIGGMSNQPQHF.

The chain has TRBV28 and TRBJ2-3; D is uncertain. CDR1 MDHEN and CDR2 SYDVKM come from the germline V gene. This CDR3 has 12 amino acids. V was clipped by 6 bases and J by 5 bases, with 9 bases between them. The CDR3 DNA sequence: TGTGCCAGCAGCCCCATCGAAGATACGCAGTATTTT. Translated, it gives CASSPIEDTQYF.

The chain uses TRBV9 and TRBJ2-5; TRBD1 is a possible D gene (6 bases). CDR3 length: 16 amino acids. The V and J ends lost 5 bases and 5 bases respectively, with 22 bases between them. The germline V gene encodes CDR1 SGDLS and CDR2 YYNGEE. CDR3: CASSPRDIHRGETQYF. The DNA of the CDR3 is TGTGCCAGCAGTCCTAGGGACATCCATCGGGGCGAGACCCAGTACTTC. Filled out from reference TRBV9 and TRBJ2-5, the complete variable domain reads DSGVTQTPKHLITATGQRVTLRCSPRSGDLSVYWYQQSLDQGLQFLIQYYNGEERAKGNILERFSAQQFPDLHSELNLSSLELGDSALYFCASSPRDIHRGETQYFGPGTRLLVL.

The genes are TRBV27 and TRBJ1-1; 8 bases match TRBD1. The CDR3 has 15 amino acids. CDR1 MNHEY and CDR2 SMNVEV come from the germline V gene (reference sequence). The trim removed 5 bases at V and 11 bases at J, leaving 16 bases unmatched. The CDR3 bases are TGTGCCAGCAGTATACGGACAGGGTGGAATAGGACCGCTTTCTTT. The encoded protein is CASSIRTGWNRTAFF.

The CDR3 DNA follows: TGTGCCAGCAGCTTAGTTATAACAGCCGTCTACGAGCAGTACTTC. This sequence encodes CASSLVITAVYEQYF. The chain carries TRBV7-2 and TRBJ2-7, with D hard to call. Trimming stripped 1 base from V and 3 bases from J, with 13 bases between. The CDR3 covers 15 residues. Germline lookup yields CDR1 SGHTA and CDR2 FQGNSA.

The chain carries TRBV5-1 and TRBJ2-6; no clear D. This CDR3 comprises 15 residues. CDR1 and CDR2 (germline): SGHRS, YFSETQ. Trimming removed 5 bases from V and 0 bases from J, with 9 bases in between. CDR3 coding DNA: TGCGCCAGCAGAAAACAGAGCTCTGGGGCCAACGTCCTGACTTTC. Translation gives CASRKQSSGANVLTF. Drawing the rest from reference TRBV5-1 and TRBJ2-6, the complete variable domain is KAGVTQTPRYLIKTRGQQVTLSCSPISGHRSVSWYQQTPGQGLQFLFEYFSETQRNKGNFPGRFSGRQFSNSRSEMNVSTLELGDSALYLCASRKQSSGANVLTFGAGSRLTVL.

V usage is TRBV3-1 (or the pseudogene TRBV3-2) and J usage is TRBJ2-1, with 12 bases aligning to TRBD2. This CDR3 is 16 amino acids long. CDR1 is LGHDT and CDR2 is YNNKEL in the germline V gene (reference sequence). With V trimmed by 1 base and J by 8 bases, 6 bases remained unmatched. The CDR3 coding sequence is TGTGCCAGCAGCCAAGGGGCTAGCGGGGGGGCATATGAGCAGTTCTTC. The encoded protein is CASSQGASGGAYEQFF.

The J gene is TRBJ2-1, the V gene TRBV7-9, with 8 bases lining up with TRBD1. The germline CDR1 and CDR2 sequences are SEHNR and FQNEAQ (reference sequence). The CDR3 is made up of 18 amino acids. J lost 3 bases, V lost 4 bases, and 14 bases had no gene match. In nucleotides, the CDR3 is TGTGCCAGCAGCTCAACTACCCCTGACAGGGGAGACTACAATGAGCAGTTCTTC. It is translated as CASSSTTPDRGDYNEQFF.

This sequence joins TRBV5-1 and TRBJ1-6, with D perhaps matching TRBD1 (6 bases). There are 12 residues in the CDR3. Germline CDR1 SGHRS, CDR2 YFSETQ. The V end lost 3 bases, the J end lost 13 bases, and 11 bases lay between the germline ends. CDR3 DNA sequence: TGCGCCAGCAGCTCTGGGAGGGGGCCCCTCCACTTT. Its translation: CASSSGRGPLHF.

CDR3 nucleotide sequence: TGTGCCAGCAGCGTAGGACAGGATAAAGAGACCCAGTACTTC. Its translation is CASSVGQDKETQYF. This chain connects TRBV9 to TRBJ2-5, with D perhaps TRBD1 (6 bases). V was pared by 0 bases and J by 3 bases, with 9 bases between. The CDR3 length is 14 residues. Germline CDR1 reads SGDLS; CDR2 reads YYNGEE.